Listed here are 6 T cell receptor beta chains from one sample, sequenced in a study of blood T cells in healthy people across ages. A second PCR, run for about 7 to 11 cycles, used a sample-barcoded 5' primer plus a J-beta primer mix. MiXCR was run by TCRdb on the 5' RACE reads, yielding one entry per CDR3 protein. This table has roughly 560,000 distinct CDR3 sequences, 24% appearing once. These same records also appear under a second study, on T cells of mothers and their children.

The sample taken for sequencing was blood. The receptors originated from a boy aged 10-17 years in good health.

This clonotype was seen many times. The chain combines TRBV13 with TRBJ2-7, with D perhaps being TRBD1 or TRBD2 (5 bases each). CDR1 and CDR2 (germline): PRHDT, FYEKMQ (reference sequence). V was trimmed by 5 bases and J by 5 bases, leaving 16 bases between them. The length of the CDR3 is 14 residues. In DNA form, the CDR3 reads TGTGCCAGCAGCCGAGGGACGGATGGGGACGAGCAGTACTTC. This encodes CASSRGTDGDEQYF.

The chain combines TRBV15 with TRBJ2-7, with 10 positions matching TRBD1. V lost 6 bases and J lost 3; bases outside the gene matches: 8. Germline assignment: CDR1 LNHNV and CDR2 YYDKDF (reference sequence). The CDR3 loop spans 15 amino acids. CDR3 amino acids: CATRPGQGVRYEQYF. The CDR3 DNA follows: TGTGCCACCAGACCAGGACAGGGGGTACGCTACGAGCAGTACTTC.

The DNA for the CDR3 is TGTGCCAGCAGCCCCACAGGGACGAGGACCGGGGAGCTGTTTTTT. This sequence encodes CASSPTGTRTGELFF. The chain joins TRBV5-5 to TRBJ2-2, with TRBD1 as a possible D gene (6 bases). This CDR3 spans 15 amino acids. Deletions cut 4 bases from V and 5 bases from J, with 15 bases between. Germline values: CDR1 SGHKS, CDR2 YYEKEE (reference sequence).

The chain couples TRBV7-3 to TRBJ2-7; a weak D match, TRBD2 (5 bases). V lost 3 bases to trimming and J lost 6 bases, with 12 bases between them. Germline CDR1 SGHTA, CDR2 FQGTGA. This CDR3 region has 13 residues. DNA of the CDR3: TGTGCCAGCAGCTTGACGGCACGGGGCGAGCAGTACTTC. Amino acid sequence: CASSLTARGEQYF. The complete variable domain, with remaining parts taken from reference TRBV7-3 and TRBJ2-7, reads GAGVSQTPSNKVTEKGKYVELRCDPISGHTALYWYRQSLGQGPEFLIYFQGTGAADDSGLPNDRFFAVRPEGSVSTLKIQRTERGDSAVYLCASSLTARGEQYFGPGTRLTVT.

This rearrangement joins TRBV5-6 to TRBJ1-2; 8 bases align to TRBD1. This CDR3 is built from 14 residues. Germline CDR1 reads SGHDT; CDR2 reads YYEEEE. The V gene end was trimmed by 4 bases and the J gene end by 4 bases; junction bases not matched to a gene: 6. The CDR3: CASSGQGSGYGYTF. CDR3 bases: TGTGCCAGCAGCGGACAGGGTAGCGGCTATGGCTACACCTTC. Based on the CDR3 plus reference TRBV5-6 and TRBJ1-2, the full variable domain is DAGVTQSPTHLIKTRGQQVTLRCSPKSGHDTVSWYQQALGQGPQFIFQYYEEEERQRGNFPDRFSGHQFPNYSSELNVNALLLGDSALYLCASSGQGSGYGYTFGSGTRLTVV.

This clonotype has only a few counts. The genes are TRBV20-1 and TRBJ2-5, with 8 nucleotides matching TRBD2. In germline, CDR1 is DFQATT, CDR2 SNEGSKA (reference sequence). This CDR3 spans 14 amino acids. V was pared by 5 bases and J by 4 bases, with 9 bases of the junction left unmatched. The CDR3 DNA sequence: TGCAGTGCTGCACCGGGACTAGATGTAGAGACCCAGTACTTC. This gives the protein CSAAPGLDVETQYF.